The rows below give T cell receptor beta chains drawn from one sample of a study of shared clonotypes between healthy human individuals. Data came from immunoSEQ multiplex PCR; TCRdb stores just in-frame clones and leaves some out. Among fewer than 1 million clones listed, just over 95% were seen once. Input material: naive CD8+ T cells sorted from blood. The origin of the receptors is a man younger than 40 in good health. Each CDR3 is given with its conserved first and last residue. The order of the fields is clone size, D gene, V gene, J gene, CDR3 DNA, CDR3 protein. The D gene is left open where the match is weak. Size values are once, few and many counts, or a class for expanded clones, and some rows have none.

size: once; D: -; V: TRBV19; J: TRBJ2-1; DNA: TGTGCCAGTAGTAAAGGGGGTAGCTCCTACAATGAGCAGTTCTTC; CDR3: CASSKGGSSYNEQFF
size: -; D: -; V: TRBV5-4; J: TRBJ2-1; DNA: TGTGCCAGCAGCTTGATTGAGGCCAAGGATGAGCAGTTCTTC; CDR3: CASSLIEAKDEQFF
size: -; D: -; V: TRBV7-2; J: TRBJ2-1; DNA: TGTGCCAGCAGCCTTAGCAGGAATGAGCAGTTCTTC; CDR3: CASSLSRNEQFF
size: -; D: TRBD1; V: TRBV5-4; J: TRBJ2-7; DNA: TGTGCCAGTCGGGACAGGGTAAACGAGCAGTACTTC; CDR3: CASRDRVNEQYF
size: -; D: -; V: TRBV28; J: TRBJ2-7; DNA: TGTGCCAGCAGTTTGTCCGACAAGGCCTACGAGCAGTACTTC; CDR3: CASSLSDKAYEQYF
size: -; D: -; V: TRBV7-9; J: TRBJ1-2; DNA: TGTGCCAGCAGCTTACAGGCTTCTAACTATGGCTACACCTTC; CDR3: CASSLQASNYGYTF
size: -; D: TRBD1; V: TRBV5-1; J: TRBJ1-4; DNA: TGCGCCAGCAGTAAAGCCCAGGGGGGTAATGAAAAACTGTTTTTT; CDR3: CASSKAQGGNEKLFF
size: -; D: TRBD1; V: TRBV7-9; J: TRBJ1-1; DNA: TGTGCCAGCAGCTTGGGACAGGGGGCGAACACTGAAGCTTTCTTT; CDR3: CASSLGQGANTEAFF
size: -; D: TRBD2; V: TRBV7-2; J: TRBJ2-7; DNA: TGTGCCAGCAGCCGCCCCCGGACTAGCGGGATGAATCCGTACGAGCAGTACTTC; CDR3: CASSRPRTSGMNPYEQYF
size: -; D: -; V: TRBV13; J: TRBJ2-2; DNA: TGTGCCAGCAGGTCTGGCGGGGAGGTATGGCCCGGGGAGCTGTTTTTT; CDR3: CASRSGGEVWPGELFF
size: -; D: -; V: TRBV13; J: TRBJ2-6; DNA: TGTGCCAGCAGCTCCATCTCCCACTCTGGGGCCAACGTCCTGACTTTC; CDR3: CASSSISHSGANVLTF
size: -; D: TRBD1; V: TRBV7-9; J: TRBJ2-7; DNA: TGTGCCAGCAGCTCGGGACAGGGGAACTACGAGCAGTACTTC; CDR3: CASSSGQGNYEQYF
size: once; D: TRBD2; V: TRBV5-8; J: TRBJ2-7; DNA: TGTGCCAGCAGCGGACTAGCGGGACTCTACGAGCAGTACTTC; CDR3: CASSGLAGLYEQYF
size: -; D: -; V: TRBV2; J: TRBJ2-5; DNA: TGTGCCAGCAGTGTCCCACTAGATAAAGAGACCCAGTACTTC; CDR3: CASSVPLDKETQYF
size: -; D: -; V: TRBV2; J: TRBJ1-5; DNA: TGTGCCAGCAGTGACCTCGTAGGAGGGGAGGTTCAGCCCCAGCATTTT; CDR3: CASSDLVGGEVQPQHF
size: -; D: -; V: TRBV2; J: TRBJ2-1; DNA: TGTGCCAGCAGTAACCCCCCGGACAATGAGCAGTTCTTC; CDR3: CASSNPPDNEQFF
size: -; D: -; V: TRBV19; J: TRBJ2-7; DNA: TGTGCCAGTAGCGGAAATCTTTACGAGCAGTACTTC; CDR3: CASSGNLYEQYF
size: -; D: -; V: TRBV4-3; J: TRBJ1-1; DNA: TGCGCCAGCAGCCAAGAAGGTGAGGGGGGTAGGACTGAAGCTTTCTTT; CDR3: CASSQEGEGGRTEAFF
size: few; D: -; V: TRBV7-9; J: TRBJ2-2; DNA: TGTGCCAGTGCCCGTGATACGGTTCGGCCAGGGGAGCTGTTTTTT; CDR3: CASARDTVRPGELFF
size: -; D: TRBD2; V: TRBV6-9; J: TRBJ2-3; DNA: TGTGCCAGCAGTAGCCGATTAAGCGGGACGACAGATACGCAGTATTTT; CDR3: CASSSRLSGTTDTQYF
size: -; D: -; V: TRBV5-4; J: TRBJ1-1; DNA: TGTGCCAGCAGGGTCGGCGGCAGTACCTTGAACACTGAAGCTTTCTTT; CDR3: CASRVGGSTLNTEAFF
size: -; D: -; V: TRBV30; J: TRBJ1-3; DNA: TGTGCCTGGAGTGCAATTACTGGAAACACCATATATTTT; CDR3: CAWSAITGNTIYF
size: -; D: TRBD1; V: TRBV9; J: TRBJ1-3; DNA: TGTGCCAGCAGCGTAGCGGCGAACAGGGGGTCTGGAAACACCATATATTTT; CDR3: CASSVAANRGSGNTIYF
size: -; D: TRBD1; V: TRBV9; J: TRBJ1-1; DNA: TGTGCCAGCACCCGAGGACAGGGGACTCCCGAAGCTTTCTTT; CDR3: CASTRGQGTPEAFF
size: -; D: -; V: TRBV29-1; J: TRBJ1-1; DNA: TGCAGCGTTGACGGTATCCTTTCGAACACTGAAGCTTTCTTT; CDR3: CSVDGILSNTEAFF
size: -; D: TRBD1; V: TRBV28; J: TRBJ2-7; DNA: TGTGCCAGCAGTACTCGGGACAGGTACCCCTACGAGCAGTACTTC; CDR3: CASSTRDRYPYEQYF
size: -; D: -; V: TRBV20-1; J: TRBJ2-1; DNA: TGCAGTGCTACCCCAGGTTATGAGCAGTTCTTC; CDR3: CSATPGYEQFF
size: -; D: TRBD1; V: TRBV5-4; J: TRBJ2-1; DNA: TGTGCCAGCAGCTTTATTGGACAGGGGTACGGTGAGCAGTTCTTC; CDR3: CASSFIGQGYGEQFF
size: -; D: TRBD2; V: TRBV7-8; J: TRBJ2-7; DNA: TGTGCCAGCAGCCCGTATGGACTAGCGGAAACCTACGAGCAGTACTTC; CDR3: CASSPYGLAETYEQYF
size: -; D: -; V: TRBV6-5; J: TRBJ1-5; DNA: TGTGCCAGCAGTCCGGCAGGGCAAGAGCCCCAGCATTTT; CDR3: CASSPAGQEPQHF
size: once; D: -; V: TRBV9; J: TRBJ2-1; DNA: TGTGCCAGCAGCGTCGACGGTTTTTCCTACAATGAGCAGTTCTTC; CDR3: CASSVDGFSYNEQFF
size: -; D: TRBD1; V: TRBV5-1; J: TRBJ2-4; DNA: TGCGCCAGCAGCTTGGGGCAGGGGGTGGCCATTCAGTACTTC; CDR3: CASSLGQGVAIQYF
size: once; D: TRBD2; V: TRBV29-1; J: TRBJ2-3; DNA: TGCAGCGTTACCCTAGCGGGAGAGGTGGATACGCAGTATTTT; CDR3: CSVTLAGEVDTQYF
size: -; D: -; V: TRBV14; J: TRBJ1-2; DNA: TGTGCCAGCAGCCAAGATGGGACATACTATGGCTACACCTTC; CDR3: CASSQDGTYYGYTF